This passage covers 6 T cell receptor beta chains from one sample sequenced in a study of post-analysis software for immune sequencing data. The antigens of these receptors remain unknown. Findings of the study overall: TRBV5-6, TRBV5-1 and TRBV20-1 belonged to a set of roughly five TRBV segments that were more frequent in patients than controls.

Incorporated into the TCR beta cDNA libraries were unique molecular identifiers, which served to reduce PCR and sequencing biases. TCRdb reprocessed the PCR reads with MiXCR, giving one entry per CDR3 protein. This table has more than 450,000 distinct CDR3 sequences, about a third appearing once. The source material was blood. The receptors derive from a girl aged 2-17 years with multiple sclerosis.

V is TRBV12-5 and J is TRBJ2-3, with 14 bases identical to TRBD2. The CDR3 has 17 residues. J lost 6 bases, V lost 1 base, and 6 bases had no gene match. Looked up from germline, CDR1 is LGHNT and CDR2 is FRNRAP. The chain's CDR3 is CASGLGRLAGGRDTQYF. The CDR3 coding sequence is TGTGCTAGTGGTTTGGGCCGACTAGCGGGGGGGAGGGATACGCAGTATTTT.

This chain connects TRBV12-3 or TRBV12-4 to TRBJ1-2, with 8 bases lining up with TRBD1. Unmatched junction bases numbered 11, after V lost 5 bases and J lost 3 bases. The CDR3 extends over 16 amino acids. The CDR3 loop is CASSPPWTGYDYGYTF. In nucleotides, the CDR3 is TGTGCCAGCAGTCCCCCCTGGACAGGGTACGACTATGGCTACACCTTC.

This clonotype was seen a single time. The chain employs TRBV12-3 or TRBV12-4 and TRBJ2-1; D not certain. This CDR3 spans 12 amino acids. Trimming shortened V by 5 bases and J by 8 bases, and 10 bases separated the two germline ends. CDR3 residues: CASSTTGDEQFF. CDR3 nucleotide sequence: TGTGCCAGCAGTACGACCGGCGATGAGCAGTTCTTC.

The J gene is TRBJ1-1, the V gene TRBV11-2; TRBD1 agrees at 7 bases. This CDR3 has 16 amino acids. Germline V lookup: CDR1 SGHAT, CDR2 FQNNGV. The V gene end was trimmed by 5 bases and the J gene end by 3 bases; junction bases not matched to a gene: 12. In nucleotides, the CDR3 is TGTGCCAGCAGCCGGGACAGCCTATGGGGTGACACTGAAGCTTTCTTT. Translated, it gives CASSRDSLWGDTEAFF.

The chain carries TRBV7-9 and TRBJ1-5, with D tentatively TRBD1 (5 bases). Per the germline V gene, CDR1 is SEHNR and CDR2 is FQNEAQ (reference sequence). This CDR3 has 13 amino acids. The V end was cut by 5 bases, the J end by 7 bases, with 12 bases between. CDR3 DNA: TGTGCCAGCAGCACCGGGACCGTACAGCCCCAGCATTTT. Its translation is CASSTGTVQPQHF.

This chain joins TRBV20-1 and TRBJ2-1, with TRBD2 matching 15 bases. The CDR3 has 15 amino acids. From germline, CDR1 is DFQATT and CDR2 SNEGSKA (reference sequence). With 6 bases clipped from V and 10 bases from J, the junction kept 10 bases outside the gene matches. The CDR3 DNA sequence: TGCAGTGCCCCCAACGGACTAGCGGGGGGGCAGGAGCAGTTCTTC. This encodes CSAPNGLAGGQEQFF.